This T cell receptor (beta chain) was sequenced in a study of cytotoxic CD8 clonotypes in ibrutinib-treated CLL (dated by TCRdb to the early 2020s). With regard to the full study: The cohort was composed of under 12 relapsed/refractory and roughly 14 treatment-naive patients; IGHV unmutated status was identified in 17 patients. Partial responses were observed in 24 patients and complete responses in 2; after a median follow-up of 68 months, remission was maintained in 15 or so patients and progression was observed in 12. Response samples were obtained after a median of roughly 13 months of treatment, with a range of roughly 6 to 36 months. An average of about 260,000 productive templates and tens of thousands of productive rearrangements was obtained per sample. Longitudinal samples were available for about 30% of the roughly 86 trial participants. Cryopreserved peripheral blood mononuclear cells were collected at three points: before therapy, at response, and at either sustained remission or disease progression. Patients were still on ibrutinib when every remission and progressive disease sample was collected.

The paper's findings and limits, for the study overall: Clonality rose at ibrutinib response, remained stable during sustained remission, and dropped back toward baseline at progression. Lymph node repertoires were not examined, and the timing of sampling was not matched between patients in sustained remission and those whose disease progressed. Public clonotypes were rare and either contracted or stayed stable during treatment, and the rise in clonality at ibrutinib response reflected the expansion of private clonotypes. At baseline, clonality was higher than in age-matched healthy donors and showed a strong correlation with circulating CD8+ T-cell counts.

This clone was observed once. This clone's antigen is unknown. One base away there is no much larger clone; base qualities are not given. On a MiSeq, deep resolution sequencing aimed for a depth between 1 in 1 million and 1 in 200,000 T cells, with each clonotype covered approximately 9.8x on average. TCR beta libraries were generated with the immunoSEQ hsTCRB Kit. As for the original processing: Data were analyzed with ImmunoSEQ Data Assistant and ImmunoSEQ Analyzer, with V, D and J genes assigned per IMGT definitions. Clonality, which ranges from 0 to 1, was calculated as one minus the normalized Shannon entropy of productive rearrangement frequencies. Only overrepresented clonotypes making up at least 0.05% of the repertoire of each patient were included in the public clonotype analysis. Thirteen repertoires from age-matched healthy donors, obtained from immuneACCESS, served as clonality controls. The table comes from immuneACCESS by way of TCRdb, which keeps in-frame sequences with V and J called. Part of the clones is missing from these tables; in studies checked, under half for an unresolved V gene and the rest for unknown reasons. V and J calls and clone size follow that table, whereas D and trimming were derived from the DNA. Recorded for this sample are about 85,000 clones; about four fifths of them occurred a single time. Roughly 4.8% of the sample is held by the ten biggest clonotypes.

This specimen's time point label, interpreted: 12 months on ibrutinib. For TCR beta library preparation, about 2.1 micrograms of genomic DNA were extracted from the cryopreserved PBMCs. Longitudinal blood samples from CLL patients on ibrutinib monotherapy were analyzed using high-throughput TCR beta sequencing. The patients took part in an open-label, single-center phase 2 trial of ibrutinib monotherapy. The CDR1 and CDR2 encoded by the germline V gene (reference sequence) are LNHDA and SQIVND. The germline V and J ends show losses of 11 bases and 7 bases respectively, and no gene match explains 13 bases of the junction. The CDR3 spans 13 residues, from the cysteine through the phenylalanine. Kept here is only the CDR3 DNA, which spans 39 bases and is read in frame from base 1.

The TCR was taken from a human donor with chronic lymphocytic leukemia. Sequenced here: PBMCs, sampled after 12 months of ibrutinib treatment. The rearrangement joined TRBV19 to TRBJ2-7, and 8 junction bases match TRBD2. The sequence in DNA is TGTGCCGCTGCCGGGGGGGGCTCGGGTGAGCAGTACTTC. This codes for CAAAGGGSGEQYF.